This T cell receptor (beta chain) was captured by sequencing in a study of regulatory T cells in long-lasting Graves disease. Arm-PCR of CDR3 regions and iRepertoire HTBI primers were used to build TCR beta libraries. TCRdb analysed the multiplex PCR reads with MiXCR anew, one entry per CDR3 protein. The sample has under 800,000 distinct CDR3 sequences; 15% to 20% are singletons. Time point reported: newly diagnosed GD, antithyroid drugs for less than 3 months. The TCR library was prepared using RNA isolated from PBMCs. This clonotype came up many times. Its cognate antigen is unknown. Study-level results: Reduced TCR diversity was observed in persistent Graves' patients versus newly diagnosed patients.

This sample was shared with a second study, whose subject was T cells in Graves' hyperthyroidism and ophthalmopathy. This second study says: The study used the HTBI primer set for a first-round RT-PCR of the TCR CDR3. By a 13 V-J model, ophthalmopathy was set apart from stable hyperthyroidism.

The TCR sequence derives from a woman aged 25 to 39 with Graves disease. Specimen: peripheral blood mononuclear cells (PBMCs), collected at new diagnosis, from a patient treated with antithyroid drugs.

The CDR3 loop is CASSLLSGGQGHGYTF. In nucleotides, the CDR3 is TGTGCCAGCAGCTTACTGTCCGGCGGGCAGGGTCATGGCTACACCTTC. V is TRBV7-9 and J is TRBJ1-2; a possible D gene is TRBD1 (5 bases). The CDR3 sequence is 16 residues long. Germline V gene sequence: CDR1 SEHNR, CDR2 FQNEAQ (reference sequence). Trimming removed 2 bases at V and 6 bases at J, with 19 bases between. Using reference TRBV7-9 and TRBJ1-2 for the parts outside the CDR3, the full variable domain is DTGVSQNPRHKITKRGQNVTFRCDPISEHNRLYWYRQTLGQGPEFLTYFQNEAQLEKSRLLSDRFSAERPKGSFSTLEIQRTEQGDSAMYLCASSLLSGGQGHGYTFGSGTRLTVV.